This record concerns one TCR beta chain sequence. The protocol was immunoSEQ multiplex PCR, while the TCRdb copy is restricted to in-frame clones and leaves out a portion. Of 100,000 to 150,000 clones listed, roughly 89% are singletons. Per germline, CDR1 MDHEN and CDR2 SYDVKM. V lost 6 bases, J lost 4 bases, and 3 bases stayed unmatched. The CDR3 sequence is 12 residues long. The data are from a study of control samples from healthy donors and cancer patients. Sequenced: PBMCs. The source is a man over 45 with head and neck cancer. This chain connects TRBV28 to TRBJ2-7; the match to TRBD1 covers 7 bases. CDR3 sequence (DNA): TGTGCCAGCAGGTCGACAGGGTACGAGCAGTACTTC. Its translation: CASRSTGYEQYF.